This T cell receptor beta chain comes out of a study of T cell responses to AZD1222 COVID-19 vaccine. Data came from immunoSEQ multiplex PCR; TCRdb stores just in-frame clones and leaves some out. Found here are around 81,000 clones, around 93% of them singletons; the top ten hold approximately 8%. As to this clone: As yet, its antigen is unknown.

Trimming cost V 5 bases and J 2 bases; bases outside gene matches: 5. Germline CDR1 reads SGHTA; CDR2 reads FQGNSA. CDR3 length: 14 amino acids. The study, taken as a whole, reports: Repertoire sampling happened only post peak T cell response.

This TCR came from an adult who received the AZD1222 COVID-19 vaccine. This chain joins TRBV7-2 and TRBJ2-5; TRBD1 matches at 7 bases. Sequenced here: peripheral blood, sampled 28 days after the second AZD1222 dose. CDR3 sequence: CASSPRQGQETQYF. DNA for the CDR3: TGTGCCAGCAGCCCGAGACAGGGACAAGAGACCCAGTACTTC.